This T cell receptor (beta chain) was captured in a study of control samples from healthy donors and cancer patients. Libraries were prepared by immunoSEQ multiplex PCR; TCRdb keeps only in-frame clonotypes and omits some of them. The sample lists 100,000 or so clones, roughly 85% occurring once. Trimming shortened V by 1 base and J by 2 bases, and 12 bases separated the two germline ends. The CDR3 has 15 amino acids. The germline V gene has CDR1 SGHTA and CDR2 FQGTGA. Material: blood. The clonotype was recovered from a woman aged 50 to 60 in good health. The chain has TRBV7-3 and TRBJ2-7; D may be TRBD2 (5 bases). CDR3 loop: CASSLMGTGTYEQYF. The CDR3 DNA follows: TGTGCCAGCAGCTTAATGGGTACGGGAACCTACGAGCAGTACTTC.